The T cell receptor beta chain described here comes from a study of response to subunit inactivated influenza vaccine (dated by TCRdb to the late 2010s). Some background on the complete study: To follow how T cells responded to a trivalent subunit inactivated influenza vaccine, the researchers relied on deep quantitative profiling of the T cell receptor repertoire.

In the case of this clonotype: The clone's antigen remains unknown. No much larger clone is present one base from it, and per-base qualities are unavailable.

As encoded in the germline V gene, CDR1 is MDHEN while CDR2 is SYDVKM. The junction carries 9 bases between V and J, which are trimmed by 4 bases and 4 bases respectively. The CDR3, from cysteine to phenylalanine, totals 13 residues. Only CDR3 DNA remains: 39 bases, in frame from the first base. Broader findings and caveats from the paper: The authors proposed that each seasonal influenza vaccination may bring in only a limited number of new T cells.

Libraries were constructed by RT-PCR. Sequenced on an Illumina HiSeq 2500. The raw public reads went through TCRdb reprocessing: fastp at Q25, MiXCR clone calling, in-frame beta chains kept. Identical CDR3 proteins give one entry, which carries the most common genes and DNA. Counted in this sample were 650,000 to 700,000 distinct CDR3 sequences; around a sixth of them appeared once. The top ten clonotypes cover around a tenth of the sample. The source material was PBMCs from blood, sampled less than 13 days after vaccination. The TCR sequence derives from a man aged 50 to 60 who received an inactivated influenza vaccine. Donor details come from another sample of the same person, matched by shared clones. Recombination connected TRBV28 to TRBJ2-3, with the D segment identity uncertain. The sequenced DNA is TGTGCCAGCAGTTCCCTCTGGGCAGATACGCAGTATTTT. Its protein reads: CASSSLWADTQYF.